These T cell receptor beta chains were read from a single sample in a study of CD4 T cells in relation to SARS-CoV-2 and coronaviruses. Libraries were prepared by immunoSEQ multiplex PCR; TCRdb keeps only in-frame clonotypes and omits some of them. Found here are some 20,000 clones, around 80% of them singletons; the top ten hold under 20%. Antigens of these TCRs are unknown. Source material: CD4+ T cells from PBMCs, cultured in vitro. The receptors were sampled from a human donor in good health. The CDR3 runs from the conserved cysteine through the conserved F or W. A D gene is named only where the DNA matches it firmly. Size values are once, few and many counts, or a class for expanded clones, and some rows have none.

d_call clone_size j_call v_call cdr3_aa cdr3_nt
TRBD1 - TRBJ1-4 TRBV11-2 CASSASYRQGLYEKLFF TGTGCCAGCAGCGCGTCCTATCGACAGGGATTATACGAAAAACTGTTTTTT
- few TRBJ2-7 TRBV6-5 CASSQQGLSYEQYF TGTGCCAGCAGCCAACAGGGTCTTTCTTACGAGCAGTACTTC
TRBD1 - TRBJ2-1 TRBV9 CASSEQGAGYNEQFF TGTGCCAGCAGCGAACAGGGGGCGGGCTACAATGAGCAGTTCTTC
- once TRBJ2-7 TRBV11-2 CASSSLGVPYEQYF TGTGCCAGCAGCTCCCTCGGTGTGCCCTACGAGCAGTACTTC
TRBD1 - TRBJ1-4 TRBV28 CASNLQGTNEKLFF TGTGCCAGCAACTTACAGGGGACTAATGAAAAACTGTTTTTT
- - TRBJ2-3 TRBV19 CASTPDSTDTQYF TGTGCCAGTACTCCGGACAGCACAGATACGCAGTATTTT
- - TRBJ2-2 TRBV3-1/TRBV3-2 CASSLEGGYTGELFF TGTGCCAGCAGCCTCGAGGGGGGCTACACCGGGGAGCTGTTTTTT
- - TRBJ2-5 TRBV6-5 CAISPGGGEETQYF TGTGCCATCAGCCCGGGGGGCGGGGAAGAGACCCAGTACTTC
TRBD2 - TRBJ2-1 TRBV6-5 CASRQTSGTYNEQFF TGTGCCAGCAGGCAGACTAGCGGGACATACAATGAGCAGTTCTTC
TRBD2 - TRBJ2-7 TRBV5-1 CASSLRGAYEQYF TGCGCCAGCAGCTTGCGGGGGGCCTACGAGCAGTACTTC
- - TRBJ2-5 TRBV6-2/TRBV6-3 CASSYGDDDQETQYF TGTGCCAGCAGTTATGGGGACGACGACCAAGAGACCCAGTACTTC
- - TRBJ1-5 TRBV29-1 CSVGGTDPNQPQHF TGCAGCGTTGGAGGGACGGACCCTAATCAGCCCCAGCATTTT
TRBD2 - TRBJ2-5 TRBV7-9 CASSLKAGTSGTETQYF TGTGCCAGCAGCCTAAAGGCCGGGACTAGCGGGACAGAGACCCAGTACTTC
- - TRBJ2-6 TRBV30 CAWSVSWASGANVLTF TGTGCCTGGAGTGTTTCTTGGGCATCTGGGGCCAACGTCCTGACTTTC
TRBD2 - TRBJ2-5 TRBV11-2 CASSYKTSGGPQTQYF TGTGCCAGCAGCTATAAGACTAGCGGGGGCCCTCAGACCCAGTACTTC
- few TRBJ2-6 TRBV7-3 CASSNYAGANVLTF TGTGCCAGCAGCAACTACGCGGGGGCCAACGTCCTGACTTTC
- - TRBJ2-7 TRBV6-5 CASSYSFPGLEYEQYF TGTGCCAGCAGTTACTCGTTTCCGGGATTAGAATACGAGCAGTACTTC
- - TRBJ1-1 TRBV5-1 CASTLGQPMNTEAFF TGCGCCAGCACCCTGGGGCAGCCCATGAACACTGAAGCTTTCTTT
TRBD2 - TRBJ2-2 TRBV18 CASSALRASGNTGELFF TGTGCCAGCTCCGCGCTCAGGGCTAGCGGGAACACCGGGGAGCTGTTTTTT
- - TRBJ2-1 TRBV6-5 CASSLIGANEQFF TGTGCCAGCAGTTTAATAGGGGCTAATGAGCAGTTCTTC
- few TRBJ1-5 TRBV24-1 CATSSGNQPQHF TGTGCCACCAGTTCAGGCAATCAGCCCCAGCATTTT
TRBD1 - TRBJ1-4 TRBV7-9 CASSTRGRAEKLFF TGTGCCAGCAGCACCAGGGGGAGGGCTGAAAAACTGTTTTTT
- - TRBJ1-1 TRBV18 CASGLEGTEAFF TGTGCCAGCGGGCTAGAGGGTACTGAAGCTTTCTTT
- - TRBJ1-6 TRBV3-1/TRBV3-2 CASSQVAGFRSPLHF TGTGCCAGCAGCCAAGTTGCAGGGTTCCGCTCACCCCTCCACTTT
- - TRBJ2-7 TRBV27 CASSPTEFTYEQYF TGTGCCAGCAGTCCTACAGAGTTTACCTACGAGCAGTACTTC
- - TRBJ2-3 TRBV3-1/TRBV3-2 CASSQGGGGHGTDTQYF TGTGCCAGCAGTCAAGGGGGAGGGGGCCATGGGACAGATACGCAGTATTTT
- once TRBJ1-5 TRBV4-2 CASSQTRLNQPQHF TGTGCCAGCAGCCAGACCAGACTAAATCAGCCCCAGCATTTT
- - TRBJ2-2 TRBV28 CASSLPGRWTGELFF TGTGCCAGCAGTTTACCTGGACGTTGGACCGGGGAGCTGTTTTTT
- once TRBJ2-7 TRBV6-5 CASSTGERSYEQYF TGTGCCAGCAGTACGGGCGAACGAAGCTACGAGCAGTACTTC